This T cell receptor beta chain was captured in a study of human thymus T cells. Libraries were prepared by immunoSEQ multiplex PCR; TCRdb keeps only in-frame clonotypes and omits some of them. The sample carries roughly 86,000 clones, 95% to 98% recorded once. The thymus tissue came from resections taken during corrective heart surgery. Overall study findings and caveats: There appeared to be biased usage of V and J genes in thymic and blood repertoires.

Notes on this clone: Its specificity is unknown.

The sample was thymus tissue. This clonotype was obtained from a boy in the first two years of life with a congenital heart defect but otherwise immunologically healthy.

This chain's CDR3 is CSVATPQGEDDYGYTF. CDR3 sequence (DNA): TGCAGCGTTGCCACCCCCCAGGGAGAGGACGACTATGGCTACACCTTC. The chain links TRBV29-1 to TRBJ1-2, with a possible D match to TRBD1 (5 bases). The germline V gene encodes CDR1 SQVTM and CDR2 ANQGSEA. V lost 4 bases to trimming and J lost 3 bases, with 21 bases between them. CDR3 length equals 16 residues.